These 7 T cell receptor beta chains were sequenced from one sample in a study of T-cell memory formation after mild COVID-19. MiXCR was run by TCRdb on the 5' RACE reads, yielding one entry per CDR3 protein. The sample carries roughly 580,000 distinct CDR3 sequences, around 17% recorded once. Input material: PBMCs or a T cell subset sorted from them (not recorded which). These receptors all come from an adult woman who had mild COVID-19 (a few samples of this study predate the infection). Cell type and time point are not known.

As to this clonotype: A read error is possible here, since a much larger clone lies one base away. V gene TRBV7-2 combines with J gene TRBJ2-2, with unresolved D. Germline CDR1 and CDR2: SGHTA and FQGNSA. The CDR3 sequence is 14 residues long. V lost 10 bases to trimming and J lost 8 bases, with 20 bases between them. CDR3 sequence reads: CATPGVRVTGELFF. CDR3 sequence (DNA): TGTGCCACTCCGGGCGTGAGAGTTACTGGGGAGCTGTTTTTT.

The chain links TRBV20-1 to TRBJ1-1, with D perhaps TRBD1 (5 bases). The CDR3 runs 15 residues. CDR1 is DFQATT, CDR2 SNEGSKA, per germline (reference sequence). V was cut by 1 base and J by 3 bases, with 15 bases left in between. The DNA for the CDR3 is TGCAGTGCTAGAGCCCCGCAGGGAAGGGACACTGAAGCTTTCTTT. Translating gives CSARAPQGRDTEAFF.

For the CDR3, the DNA is TGCAGTGCTATCCGACTAGCGGGGGACGGCACAGATACGCAGTATTTT. Residues: CSAIRLAGDGTDTQYF. The V gene is TRBV20-1, the J gene TRBJ2-3; 12 bases match TRBD2. Germline V gene data show CDR1 as DFQATT and CDR2 as SNEGSKA (reference sequence). V trimming: 4 bases; J trimming: 1 base; junction bases outside the gene matches: 6. This CDR3 contains 16 residues.

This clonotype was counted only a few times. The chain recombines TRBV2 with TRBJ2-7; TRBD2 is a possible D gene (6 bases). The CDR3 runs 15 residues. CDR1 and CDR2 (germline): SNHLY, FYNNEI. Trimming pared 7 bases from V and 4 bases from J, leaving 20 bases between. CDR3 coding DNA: TGTGCCAGCACCCTCCGGGCGGGGACCGAATACGAGCAGTACTTC. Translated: CASTLRAGTEYEQYF. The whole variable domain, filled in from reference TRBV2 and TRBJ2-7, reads EPEVTQTPSHQVTQMGQEVILRCVPISNHLYFYWYRQILGQKVEFLVSFYNNEISEKSEIFDDQFSVERPDGSNFTLKIRSTKLEDSAMYFCASTLRAGTEYEQYFGPGTRLTVT.

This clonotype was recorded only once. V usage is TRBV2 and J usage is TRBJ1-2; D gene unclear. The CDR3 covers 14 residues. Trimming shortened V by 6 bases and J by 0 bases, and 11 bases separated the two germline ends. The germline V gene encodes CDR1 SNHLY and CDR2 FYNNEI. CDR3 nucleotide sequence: TGTGCCAGCAGAGAGTCGGGAGCTAACTATGGCTACACCTTC. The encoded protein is CASRESGANYGYTF.

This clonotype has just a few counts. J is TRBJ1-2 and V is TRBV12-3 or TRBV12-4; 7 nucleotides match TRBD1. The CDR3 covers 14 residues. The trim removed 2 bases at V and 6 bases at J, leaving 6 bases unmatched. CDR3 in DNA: TGTGCCAGCAGTTTAACAGGGGCGAACCATGGCTACACCTTC. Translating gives CASSLTGANHGYTF.

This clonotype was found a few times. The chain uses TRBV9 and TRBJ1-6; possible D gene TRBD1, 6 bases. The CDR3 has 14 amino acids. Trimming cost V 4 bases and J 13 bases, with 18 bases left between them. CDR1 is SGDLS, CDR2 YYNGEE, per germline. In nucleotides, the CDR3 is TGTGCCAGCAGCTATGGGCAGGGGATATACCCCCTCCACTTT. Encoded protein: CASSYGQGIYPLHF.